Following are 8 T cell receptor beta chains from one sample sequenced in a study of regulatory T cells in long-lasting Graves disease. CDR3-region Arm-PCR and iRepertoire HTBI primers produced the TCR beta libraries. MiXCR, applied by TCRdb to the multiplex PCR reads, yields one record per CDR3 protein. The sample comprises a few hundred thousand distinct CDR3 sequences, approximately 15% of which are singletons, and 25% to 30% rests with the top ten. The time point is: newly diagnosed GD, antithyroid drugs for less than 3 months. PBMCs were the source of the RNA used for TCR sequencing. Another study also made use of these data, one on T cells in Graves' hyperthyroidism and ophthalmopathy.

The sample was peripheral blood mononuclear cells (PBMCs), taken at new diagnosis, from a patient treated with antithyroid drugs. All receptors derive from a man in his forties with Graves disease.

This clonotype was counted at least ten times. The V and J genes are TRBV7-8 and TRBJ2-1; 12 positions agree with TRBD1. The V and J ends lost 1 base and 7 bases, in that order; junction bases with no gene match: 8. CDR1 and CDR2 from the germline V gene are SGHVS and FQNEAQ. The CDR3 contains 17 residues. In nucleotides, the CDR3 is TGTGCCAGCAGCTTAGGCGCTGGGACAGGGGGCGGGAATGAGCAGTTCTTC. It codes for CASSLGAGTGGGNEQFF. Full variable domain (outside the CDR3, taken from reference TRBV7-8 and TRBJ2-1): GAGVSQSPRYKVAKRGQDVALRCDPISGHVSLFWYQQALGQGPEFLTYFQNEAQLDKSGLPSDRFFAERPEGSVSTLKIQRTQQEDSAVYLCASSLGAGTGGGNEQFFGPGTRLTVL.

This clonotype was counted at least ten times. This chain uses TRBV5-1 with TRBJ2-7, with 9 bases matching TRBD1. The CDR3 length is 14 residues. Germline V gives CDR1 SGHRS, CDR2 YFSETQ. V was pared by 4 bases and J by 5 bases, with 7 bases of the junction left unmatched. In DNA form, the CDR3 reads TGCGCCAGCAGCCCCGGGGACAGGGTACACGAGCAGTACTTC. It codes for CASSPGDRVHEQYF.

At least ten counts were recorded for this clonotype. The genes are TRBV7-3 and TRBJ2-1; 7 bases align to TRBD1. The CDR3 covers 14 residues. Looked up from germline, CDR1 is SGHTA and CDR2 is FQGTGA. J lost 8 bases, V lost 2 bases, and 6 bases had no gene match. The CDR3 sequence is CASSLALQGDEQFF. CDR3 sequence (DNA): TGTGCCAGCAGCTTAGCCCTTCAGGGGGATGAGCAGTTCTTC. Using reference TRBV7-3 and TRBJ2-1 for the parts outside the CDR3, the full variable domain is GAGVSQTPSNKVTEKGKYVELRCDPISGHTALYWYRQSLGQGPEFLIYFQGTGAADDSGLPNDRFFAVRPEGSVSTLKIQRTERGDSAVYLCASSLALQGDEQFFGPGTRLTVL.

This clonotype was recorded many times. This chain links TRBV20-1 with TRBJ2-5, with 7 nucleotides matching TRBD1. Germline V gene lookup returns CDR1 DFQATT and CDR2 SNEGSKA (reference sequence). V dropped 3 bases and J dropped 5; count of bases not matched to a gene: 15. The CDR3 consists of 16 residues. The CDR3 sequence: CSARSAPTGSTETQYF. As DNA, the CDR3 is TGCAGTGCTAGGTCTGCCCCGACAGGGAGTACCGAGACCCAGTACTTC.

This clonotype was recorded many times. V is TRBV11-2 and J is TRBJ1-6; D gene uncertain. The CDR3 consists of 14 residues. The germline V gene has CDR1 SGHAT and CDR2 FQNNGV. Trimming removed 6 bases at V and 8 bases at J, with 14 bases between. The CDR3: CASSNPGKHSPLHF. For the CDR3, the DNA is TGTGCCAGCAGTAACCCAGGCAAACATTCACCCCTCCACTTT. The full variable domain, rest sourced from reference TRBV11-2 and TRBJ1-6, is EAGVAQSPRYKIIEKRQSVAFWCNPISGHATLYWYQQILGQGPKLLIQFQNNGVVDDSQLPKDRFSAERLKGVDSTLKIQPAKLEDSAVYLCASSNPGKHSPLHFGNGTRLTVT.

This clonotype showed up many times. The V and J genes are TRBV2 and TRBJ2-1, with TRBD2 matching 9 bases. Germline loops: CDR1 SNHLY, CDR2 FYNNEI. This CDR3 region has 16 residues. The V gene end was trimmed by 8 bases and the J gene end by 5 bases; junction bases not matched to a gene: 13. The DNA for the CDR3 is TGTGCCAGCCAGCACCGCGGATTAGCGGGGGACAATGAGCAGTTCTTC. Amino acid sequence: CASQHRGLAGDNEQFF.

The chain joins TRBV6-2 or TRBV6-3 to TRBJ1-5; 10 bases are shared with TRBD1. V was pared by 0 bases and J by 3 bases, with 11 bases of the junction left unmatched. The CDR3 length is 19 residues. Germline CDR1 is MNHEY and CDR2 is SVGEGT. The CDR3 nucleotides read TGTGCCAGCAGTTACTCTCCCAAAACCGGGACAGGGGTCAATCAGCCCCAGCATTTT. It codes for CASSYSPKTGTGVNQPQHF.

There are a few counts of this clonotype. This chain uses TRBV6-1 with TRBJ1-5; 7 nucleotides align to TRBD1. Germline CDR1 MNHNS, CDR2 SASEGT. The CDR3 is 14 amino acids. V trimming: 5 bases; J trimming: 11 bases; junction bases outside the gene matches: 12. The CDR3 region has the DNA TGTGCCAGCAGTAGTGGACAGGTGGTGGGGACCCAGCATTTT. This gives the protein CASSSGQVVGTQHF.